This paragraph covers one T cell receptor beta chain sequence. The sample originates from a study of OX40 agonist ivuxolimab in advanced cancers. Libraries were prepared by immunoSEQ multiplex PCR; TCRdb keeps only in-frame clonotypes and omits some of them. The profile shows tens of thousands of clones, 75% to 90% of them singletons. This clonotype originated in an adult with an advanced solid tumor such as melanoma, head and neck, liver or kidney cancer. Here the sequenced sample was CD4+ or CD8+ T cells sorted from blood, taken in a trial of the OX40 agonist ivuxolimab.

Here the CDR3 reads CASTVGADLITDEQFF. Written as DNA, the CDR3 is TGTGCCAGCACCGTGGGGGCGGATTTGATTACGGATGAGCAGTTCTTC. The chain joins TRBV7-9 to TRBJ2-1; perhaps TRBD1 as D (6 bases). CDR3 length equals 16 residues. The germline V gene encodes CDR1 SEHNR and CDR2 FQNEAQ (reference sequence). V was shortened by 7 bases and J by 8 bases, with 24 bases between the two germline ends.